The 2 T cell receptor beta chains below come from one sample, sequenced in a study of shared clonotypes between healthy human individuals (dated by TCRdb to the early 2020s). The library relied on the immunoSEQ multiplex PCR assay. This immuneACCESS table, as held by TCRdb, lists in-frame sequences with V and J called but not all clones. Of the missing ones, under half trace to an unresolved V gene in checked studies; the others have no known cause. The sample yields about 1 million clones; around 76% were counted once. Of the sample, less than 1.5% is held by the ten largest clones. Sequenced input: memory CD4+ T cells sorted from blood. Per the publication, the cell subset or site label means: CD45RA-negative fraction. The receptors stem from a man aged 18-30 years in good health.

V usage is TRBV4-3 and J usage is TRBJ1-4; D might be TRBD1 (6 bases). The CDR3 loop spans 16 amino acids. V lost 0 bases and J lost 5, with 13 bases in between. CDR1 LGHNA and CDR2 YSLEER come from the germline V gene. In DNA form, the CDR3 reads TGCGCCAGCAGCCAAGATTCGGGGGGCCGCAATGAAAAACTGTTTTTT. It codes for CASSQDSGGRNEKLFF.

V gene TRBV5-4 combines with J gene TRBJ2-5; D might be TRBD1 (8 bases). V lost 4 bases to trimming and J lost 2 bases, with 12 bases between them. The germline V gene encodes CDR1 SGHNT and CDR2 YYREEE (reference sequence). This CDR3 has 14 amino acids. For the CDR3, the DNA is TGTGCCAGCAGCCCACAGGGGGGGCAAGAGACCCAGTACTTC. It is translated as CASSPQGGQETQYF.